One sample yielded the 32 T cell receptor beta chains listed below, sequenced in a study of blood T cell repertoires in COVID-19. Here immunoSEQ multiplex PCR was the method, and the copy in TCRdb shows in-frame clones only, minus some. The sample yields 200,000 to 250,000 clones, around 88% seen once. Sample: peripheral blood. Receptor source: a man at least 80 years old with acute or convalescent COVID-19.

This clone was found once. The J gene is TRBJ2-1, the V gene TRBV7-2; possibly TRBD2 for D (5 bases). This CDR3 is 18 amino acids long. V was cut by 5 bases and J by 0 bases, with 20 bases left in between. Per germline, CDR1 SGHTA and CDR2 FQGNSA. CDR3: CASSPSNVRSSSYNEQFF. CDR3 in DNA: TGTGCCAGCAGCCCTAGCAATGTCAGGTCCAGCTCCTACAATGAGCAGTTCTTC. Variable domain in full (rest from reference TRBV7-2 and TRBJ2-1): GAGVSQSPSNKVTEKGKDVELRCDPISGHTALYWYRQSLGQGLEFLIYFQGNSAPDKSGLPSDRFSAERTGGSVSTLTIQRTQQEDSAVYLCASSPSNVRSSSYNEQFFGPGTRLTVL.

The V and J genes are TRBV7-3 and TRBJ2-2, with D possibly matching TRBD1 (5 bases). The germline CDR1 and CDR2 sequences are SGHTA and FQGTGA. V was trimmed by 5 bases and J by 0 bases, leaving 13 bases between them. The CDR3 contains 16 residues. CDR3 loop: CASSPLGAANTGELFF. The CDR3 region has the DNA TGTGCCAGCAGCCCTCTAGGGGCGGCGAACACCGGGGAGCTGTTTTTT.

V is TRBV5-6 and J is TRBJ1-5, with TRBD1 identical over 10 bases. The J segment lost 2 bases and the V segment lost 4 bases, leaving 6 bases of the junction unmatched. In germline, CDR1 is SGHDT, CDR2 YYEEEE. The length of the CDR3 is 16 residues. The CDR3 nucleotides read TGTGCCAGCAGCCGTGGACAGGGGGGAGGCAATCAGCCCCAGCATTTT. This gives the protein CASSRGQGGGNQPQHF.

This clone has a handful of counts. Other DNA sequences within the sample encode an identical CDR3. Here the CDR3 reads CASSIGRGNTEAFF. CDR3 sequence (DNA): TGTGCCAGTAGTATTGGCCGGGGGAACACTGAAGCTTTCTTT. The chain combines TRBV19 with TRBJ1-1; no reliable D call. Germline CDR1 and CDR2: LNHDA and SQIVND (reference sequence). The ends were cut back, 3 bases at V and 1 base at J, with 9 bases in the middle. This CDR3 is 14 amino acids long.

V usage is TRBV10-3 and J usage is TRBJ1-1, with 8 bases matching TRBD1. CDR1 is ENHRY and CDR2 is SYGVKD in the germline V gene. This CDR3 contains 17 residues. Trimming at V came to 0 bases and at J to 5 bases, leaving 11 bases not matched to a gene. The CDR3 DNA sequence: TGTGCCATCAGTGAGTCCCTGGGTCAGGGGGCGAGGACTGAAGCTTTCTTT. It is translated as CAISESLGQGARTEAFF.

J is TRBJ2-2 and V is TRBV6-2 or TRBV6-3, with 11 nucleotides matching TRBD2. This CDR3 is built from 18 residues. Germline V gene sequence: CDR1 MNHEY, CDR2 SVGEGT. Trimming at V came to 5 bases and at J to 3 bases, leaving 11 bases not matched to a gene. The CDR3 DNA reads TGTGCCAGCAGTCCAAGACCTACTAGCGGGAGTTACACCGGGGAGCTGTTTTTT. This gives the protein CASSPRPTSGSYTGELFF.

The genes are TRBV7-9 and TRBJ2-3; 7 bases align to TRBD2. CDR1 and CDR2 from the germline V gene are SEHNR and FQNEAQ (reference sequence). This CDR3 contains 16 residues. The V gene end was trimmed by 0 bases and the J gene end by 1 base; junction bases not matched to a gene: 4. CDR3 protein: CASSLAQAGGTDTQYF. In DNA form, the CDR3 reads TGTGCCAGCAGCTTAGCCCAGGCGGGAGGCACAGATACGCAGTATTTT.

The rearrangement links TRBV4-1 to TRBJ1-1; D might be TRBD1 (5 bases). There are 14 residues in the CDR3. CDR1 is MGHRA and CDR2 is YSYEKL in the germline V gene. V gave up 4 bases and J gave up 0 bases, with 9 bases separating them. The CDR3 sequence is CASSLGRVNTEAFF. The CDR3 DNA sequence: TGCGCCAGCAGCCTGGGCAGGGTGAACACTGAAGCTTTCTTT.

The table lists this clone with a count of one. The chain uses TRBV5-5 and TRBJ1-4, with D hard to call. This CDR3 region has 17 residues. V lost 4 bases, J lost 0 bases, and 16 bases lay in between. Germline lookup yields CDR1 SGHKS and CDR2 YYEKEE (reference sequence). CDR3: CASSHRTDIATNEKLFF. In nucleotides, the CDR3 is TGTGCCAGCAGCCATAGGACTGATATTGCAACTAATGAAAAACTGTTTTTT.

The chain is built from TRBV2 and TRBJ1-6; D possibly corresponds to TRBD1 (5 bases). CDR1 and CDR2 from the germline V gene are SNHLY and FYNNEI. This CDR3 is built from 16 residues. Trimming took 4 bases from V and 0 from J, leaving 10 bases between them. The CDR3 is CASSVGPGSYNSPLHF. The CDR3 DNA reads TGTGCCAGCAGTGTGGGGCCCGGCTCCTATAATTCACCCCTCCACTTT.

The gene calls are TRBV21-1 and TRBJ2-1; the table's D call, TRBD2, was not checked against the DNA. TRBV21-1 is a pseudogene. This CDR3 has 15 residues. The CDR3 bases are TGTGCCAGCAGCCCCAAAGAGACGGAGGGGACCGAGCAGTTCTTC. Residues: CASSPKETEGTEQFF.

The chain recombines TRBV18 with TRBJ1-5, with D perhaps TRBD1 (5 bases). Trimming removed 2 bases at V and 3 bases at J, with 8 bases between. The length of the CDR3 is 14 residues. Looked up from germline, CDR1 is KGHSH and CDR2 is LQKENI. This CDR3 reads CASSPGADNQPQHF. Here the CDR3 DNA reads TGTGCCAGCTCACCAGGGGCAGACAATCAGCCCCAGCATTTT.

V is TRBV7-9 and J is TRBJ2-7; 10 bases line up with TRBD1. V lost 7 bases and J lost 6; bases outside the gene matches: 6. Germline V gene sequence: CDR1 SEHNR, CDR2 FQNEAQ (reference sequence). The CDR3 spans 13 residues. For the CDR3, the DNA is TGTGCCAGCACCCCCGGGACAGGGGTCGAGCAGTACTTC. It translates to CASTPGTGVEQYF.

The CDR3 sequence is CASSPENDRTGTEAFF. For the CDR3, the DNA is TGTGCCAGCTCACCAGAAAACGACCGGACAGGCACTGAAGCTTTCTTT. This chain joins TRBV18 and TRBJ1-1; 7 bases fit TRBD1. V lost 2 bases to trimming and J lost 4 bases; unmatched junction nucleotides: 10. The V gene's germline CDR1 is KGHSH and CDR2 LQKENI. This CDR3 has 16 residues.

In DNA, the CDR3 is TGTGCCAGCAGTTCAGCGGCGATGGGCACTGAAGCTTTCTTT. This encodes CASSSAAMGTEAFF. V is TRBV28 and J is TRBJ1-1, with D hard to call. The germline V gene encodes CDR1 MDHEN and CDR2 SYDVKM. The CDR3 runs to 14 residues. V dropped 4 bases and J dropped 4 bases, with 13 bases sitting between them. The whole variable domain, filled in from reference TRBV28 and TRBJ1-1, reads DVKVTQSSRYLVKRTGEKVFLECVQDMDHENMFWYRQDPGLGLRLIYFSYDVKMKEKGDIPEGYSVSREKKERFSLILESASTNQTSMYLCASSSAAMGTEAFFGQGTRLTVV.

The chain has TRBV28 and TRBJ2-5, with D unresolved. Germline V gene sequence: CDR1 MDHEN, CDR2 SYDVKM. V dropped 3 bases and J dropped 2 bases, with 13 bases sitting between them. The CDR3 loop spans 15 amino acids. The CDR3 coding sequence is TGTGCCAGCAGTTTCCGAACTTTCTCACAAGAGACCCAGTACTTC. Its translation: CASSFRTFSQETQYF. Looking up the rest from reference TRBV28 and TRBJ2-5 gives the full variable domain: DVKVTQSSRYLVKRTGEKVFLECVQDMDHENMFWYRQDPGLGLRLIYFSYDVKMKEKGDIPEGYSVSREKKERFSLILESASTNQTSMYLCASSFRTFSQETQYFGPGTRLLVL.

The chain recombines TRBV6-2 or TRBV6-3 with TRBJ2-7, with 7 bases fitting TRBD2. The CDR3 spans 14 residues. Germline CDR1 MNHEY, CDR2 SVGEGT. The V gene end was trimmed by 2 bases and the J gene end by 2 bases; junction bases not matched to a gene: 3. The chain's CDR3 is CASSYGGETYEQYF. DNA of the CDR3: TGTGCCAGCAGTTACGGGGGGGAGACCTACGAGCAGTACTTC.

The V gene is TRBV6-2 or TRBV6-3, the J gene TRBJ1-1; a possible D gene is TRBD1 (5 bases). The V gene lost 2 bases and the J gene lost 5 bases, with 18 bases spanning the gap. Germline-derived CDR1 and CDR2 are MNHEY and SVGEGT. The CDR3 sequence is 16 residues long. In DNA, the CDR3 is TGTGCCAGCAGTTACCAGCGGGGGGGGAGAATAACTGAAGCTTTCTTT. This codes for CASSYQRGGRITEAFF.

In its sample, this clone was seen once. The chain is built from TRBV15 and TRBJ1-5, with unresolved D. This CDR3 contains 15 residues. CDR1 and CDR2 (germline): LNHNV, YYDKDF (reference sequence). Trimming took 0 bases from V and 0 from J, leaving 6 bases between them. CDR3 loop: CATSREAYSNQPQHF. The CDR3 nucleotides read TGTGCCACCAGCAGAGAAGCGTATAGCAATCAGCCCCAGCATTTT.

The chain employs TRBV7-9 and TRBJ2-7; 7 nucleotides align to TRBD1. The J segment lost 1 base and the V segment lost 1 base, leaving 13 bases of the junction unmatched. The CDR3 length is 18 residues. Germline CDR1 reads SEHNR; CDR2 reads FQNEAQ (reference sequence). The DNA for the CDR3 is TGTGCCAGCAGCTTAGGATATACCGACAGGGCCCCGTCCTACGAGCAGTACTTC. Protein product: CASSLGYTDRAPSYEQYF.

V gene TRBV7-2 combines with J gene TRBJ2-2, with 7 bases identical to TRBD2. Germline V CDR1 and CDR2: SGHTA, FQGNSA. This CDR3 is built from 16 residues. After removal of 2 bases from V and 0 bases from J, the junction contained 3 bases not matched to a gene. CDR3 bases: TGTGCCAGCAGCTTACGACTAGCTACGAACACCGGGGAGCTGTTTTTT. This sequence encodes CASSLRLATNTGELFF.

CDR3 sequence reads: CASSRDRNRYEKLFF. The CDR3, as DNA: TGTGCCAGCAGCCGGGACAGAAACAGATATGAAAAACTGTTTTTT. This rearrangement joins TRBV27 to TRBJ1-4, with 7 bases matching TRBD1. Germline assignment: CDR1 MNHEY and CDR2 SMNVEV (reference sequence). With V trimmed by 6 bases and J by 6 bases, 10 bases remained unmatched. This CDR3 has 15 amino acids.

This rearrangement joins TRBV5-4 to TRBJ1-4; 8 bases are a match to TRBD1. J was trimmed by 4 bases and V by 4 bases; bases with no gene match: 6. There are 15 residues in the CDR3. Germline V CDR1 and CDR2: SGHNT, YYREEE (reference sequence). DNA of the CDR3: TGTGCCAGCAGCGTTGACAGGGGCCGTAATGAAAAACTGTTTTTT. Protein sequence: CASSVDRGRNEKLFF.

V usage is TRBV7-3 and J usage is TRBJ2-2, with 8 bases aligning to TRBD1. The CDR3 is made up of 19 amino acids. Germline V gene lookup returns CDR1 SGHTA and CDR2 FQGTGA. Losses at the gene ends were 5 bases for V and 1 base for J; bases not matched to a gene: 15. The CDR3 is CASSRVGTGRQLNTGELFF. In nucleotides, the CDR3 is TGTGCCAGCAGCCGAGTCGGGACAGGACGACAACTGAACACCGGGGAGCTGTTTTTT.

The sample holds one count of this clone. The V call is TRBV5-5, the J call TRBJ2-7; 12 nucleotides match TRBD2. V gave up 4 bases and J gave up 6 bases; unmatched junction bases: 8. Germline V gene sequence: CDR1 SGHKS, CDR2 YYEKEE (reference sequence). CDR3 length: 15 amino acids. CDR3 protein: CASSGGLAGLSEQYF. CDR3 bases: TGTGCCAGCAGCGGAGGACTAGCGGGGCTAAGCGAGCAGTACTTC.

This clone was seen only a few times. The gene calls are TRBV6-2 or TRBV6-3 and TRBJ2-7; 11 positions match TRBD2. Germline V gene data show CDR1 as MNHEY and CDR2 as SVGEGT. The ends lost 5 bases at V and 0 bases at J; junction bases unmatched: 3. This CDR3 is 15 amino acids long. As DNA, the CDR3 is TGTGCCAGCAGTCGGACTAGCGGGCTCTCCTACGAGCAGTACTTC. Its translation: CASSRTSGLSYEQYF.

The chain employs TRBV6-5 and TRBJ2-7; 7 nucleotides agree with TRBD1. The germline V gene has CDR1 MNHEY and CDR2 SVGAGI. This CDR3 region has 14 residues. V gave up 5 bases and J gave up 7 bases; unmatched junction bases: 11. CDR3 sequence reads: CASSLRQGSGEQYF. The CDR3 DNA is TGTGCCAGCAGTCTACGACAGGGCTCGGGGGAGCAGTACTTC.

The CDR3 spells CASSGIRVADTQYF. For the CDR3, the DNA is TGTGCCAGCAGCGGAATCAGGGTAGCAGATACGCAGTATTTT. The rearrangement joins TRBV9 to TRBJ2-3; TRBD1 is a possible D gene (5 bases). Trimming took 3 bases from V and 4 from J, leaving 12 bases between them. The CDR3 loop spans 14 amino acids. Germline CDR1 reads SGDLS; CDR2 reads YYNGEE.

The gene calls are TRBV18 and TRBJ1-5; D is undetermined. CDR3 size: 13 residues. In germline, CDR1 is KGHSH, CDR2 LQKENI. Between the trimmed V and J ends, which lost 5 bases and 3 bases, there was a span of 8 bases. The CDR3 DNA reads TGTGCCAGCTCATATGACAACAATCAGCCCCAGCATTTT. Protein: CASSYDNNQPQHF.

The count of this clone is one. The rearrangement joins TRBV2 to TRBJ1-1; 8 bases match TRBD1. The germline V gene has CDR1 SNHLY and CDR2 FYNNEI. This CDR3 is built from 14 residues. With V trimmed by 6 bases and J by 3 bases, 6 bases remained unmatched. The CDR3 region is CASRFRGHDTEAFF. For the CDR3, the DNA is TGTGCCAGCAGATTCAGGGGGCACGACACTGAAGCTTTCTTT.

In nucleotides, the CDR3 is TGCAGCGTTTCGGAGATCTCCTACAATGAGCAGTTCTTC. Translated, it gives CSVSEISYNEQFF. The chain is built from TRBV29-1 and TRBJ2-1; D ambiguous. V lost 5 bases, J lost 0 bases, and 8 bases lay in between. The germline V gene encodes CDR1 SQVTM and CDR2 ANQGSEA. The CDR3 is 13 residues long.

This clone was observed once. The V gene is TRBV29-1, the J gene TRBJ1-2, with TRBD1 matching over 8 bases. Germline V lookup: CDR1 SQVTM, CDR2 ANQGSEA. This CDR3 is built from 13 residues. V was pared by 0 bases and J by 6 bases, with 3 bases of the junction left unmatched. The CDR3 sequence is CSVEDRDRHGYTF. The CDR3 nucleotides read TGCAGCGTTGAAGACAGGGACAGGCATGGCTACACCTTC.